This TCR beta chain was obtained from a study of MAIT cells during Salmonella Paratyphi A infection (dated by TCRdb to about 2017). About the investigation overall: Adult volunteers aged 18 to 60 swallowed one dose of 1-5x10^3 CFU of S. Paratyphi A strain NVGH308. Ciprofloxacin 500 mg twice daily for 14 days, starting at diagnosis, was given to diagnosed volunteers. The investigation overall reported the following: MAIT TRBV usage was oligoclonal, favouring TRBV20 and TRBV6, and appeared unchanged by infection. Although the availability of volunteer samples limited sample sizes, the sizes were judged adequate for detecting differences between groups. Space occupied by over-represented MAIT clonotypes fell significantly from baseline to mid-infection (about 0.15 to 0.11), with no significant post-infection difference. Compared with healthy controls, diagnosed volunteers had more expansion or contraction among the top five MAIT clonotypes (roughly 0.5 versus 0.14), a finding that suggests the repertoire is reshaped by infection.

This sample's time point label indicates: before S. Paratyphi A challenge (baseline). Using flow cytometry, MAIT cells, defined as Valpha7.2+ CD161+ T cells, were identified and sorted. Circulating MAIT cell TCRbeta repertoires were profiled longitudinally in over 5 volunteers in whom enteric fever developed after controlled oral challenge with live Salmonella Paratyphi A. MAIT cell samples were contributed by each diagnosed volunteer at pre-infection, mid-infection and post-infection timepoints. Enteric fever was diagnosed as Paratyphi A bacteremia and/or persistent fever above 38 °C lasting more than 12 hours. Challenged volunteers were diagnosed with infection between day 4 and day 7 after challenge. For RNA extraction, between about 5,000 and 10,000 MAIT cells per sample were sorted directly into RNAqueous-Micro lysis buffer. Lymphoprep gradient centrifugation was used to isolate peripheral blood mononuclear cells from both the blood samples and the leukocyte cones. Sorting was done on either a BD FACSAria Fusion or a BD FACSAria III sorter.

Cut back by 3 bases and 5 bases, the V and J ends lie 7 bases apart. Reading from cysteine to phenylalanine, the CDR3 counts 12 amino acids. The CDR3 DNA has 36 bases and is translated from base 1. Library preparation was by 5' RACE. TCRbeta was amplified by two rounds of PCR with Phusion High-Fidelity polymerase, and sample-specific barcodes were added in the primers. TCRbeta libraries were made through template-switch cDNA synthesis using SMARTScribe reverse transcriptase and a TRBC-specific primer. The barcoded samples were pooled and then prepared using the NEBNext Ultra DNA Library Prep Kit for Illumina. Sequencing of libraries was performed on an Illumina MiSeq with the MiSeq reagent kit v2, 300 cycles. The authors' analysis ran thus. Jemultiplexer was used to demultiplex reads by barcode, and MiTCR with default parameters handled the alignment. Non-functional sequences were filtered out with VDJtools, and clonotypes were defined by amino acid sequence, with frequencies based on assigned sequence reads. The clonal space homeostasis analysis grouped clonotypes by frequency into over-represented (0.05-1), large, medium and small bins. Starting from the raw public reads, TCRdb applied fastp trimming at Q25, assembled clones with MiXCR and retained in-frame beta chains. Each entry merges the rows of one CDR3 protein and shows their most common DNA and genes. The authors' filters were not applied to this entry. In this sample the table shows some 600 distinct CDR3 sequences, about a third of which occur a single time. The ten largest clones capture over 45% of the sample.

This clonotype was seen a handful of times. This clone's antigen is unknown. No base quality values were provided; no much bigger clone lies one nucleotide off. This sample comprised MAIT cells from blood, obtained at the first sampling point of the challenge study. This clonotype was sampled from a person between 18 and 75 years old who was deliberately infected with Salmonella Paratyphi A in a paratyphoid fever challenge study. The rearranged chain carries TRBV12-3 or TRBV12-4 and TRBJ1-1; TRBD1 is a possible D gene, resting on 5 matching bases. For the CDR3, the sequence is CASSFGGTEAFF. The DNA sequence follows: TGTGCCAGCAGTTTCGGGGGGACTGAAGCTTTCTTT.